A selection of T cell receptor beta chains follows, all from one sample in a study of cytomegalovirus exposure and HLA in healthy donors. Method: immunoSEQ multiplex PCR; TCRdb's copy keeps in-frame clones and lacks some. The sample consists of about 150,000 clones, 66% of them appearing once. Sequencing was done on a sample of PBMCs. All receptors come from a woman in her sixties or seventies in good health and CMV-seronegative. Each CDR3 is given with its conserved first and last residue.

j_gene,v_gene,CDR3aa
TRBJ1-2,TRBV6-6,CASSYSHARRNYGYTF
TRBJ2-2,TRBV6-1,CASSETGDTGELFF
TRBJ1-2,TRBV5-1,CASSSDRFAYGYTF
TRBJ2-3,TRBV7-9,CASSLDVSGTSTDTQYF
TRBJ2-1,TRBV5-4,CASSLYASGVDNEQFF
TRBJ2-7,TRBV10-3,CAISEALEQGWVMTYEQYF
TRBJ1-1,TRBV6-5,CASSQKTRGLAFF
TRBJ2-5,TRBV4-1,CASSQGSGYQETQYF
TRBJ1-2,TRBV7-9,CSSSLESTGGQYGYTF
TRBJ2-1,TRBV5-1,CASSLAVTVNEQFF
TRBJ2-1,TRBV5-6,CASSLRAGEVLF
TRBJ2-1,TRBV7-8,CASSSLGGVNEQFF
TRBJ2-5,TRBV7-3,CASSPTGGQRGSQETQYF
TRBJ1-1,TRBV5-1,CASSTRQGGSTEAFF
TRBJ2-5,TRBV13,CASSLGLAGGRKETQYF
TRBJ2-3,TRBV13,CASSDASTGNTDTQYF
TRBJ1-2,TRBV29-1,CSVGEGAGGYTF
-,TRBV29-1,CSVGPRGVNEQYF
TRBJ1-2,TRBV14,CASSKRQGVENYGYTF
TRBJ2-5,TRBV5-6,CASSLTGGVETQYF
TRBJ1-1,TRBV7-9,CASSLAGQGEAFF
TRBJ1-4,TRBV19,CASTESGTRKGKLFF
TRBJ2-2,TRBV2,CASTRQVVAGELFF
TRBJ2-1,TRBV7-3,CASSARGGRQFF
TRBJ2-1,TRBV9,CASSPEGLLNEQFF
TRBJ2-2,TRBV2,CASSPGGLAGSKDTGELFF
TRBJ1-3,TRBV7-2,CASTTQGSSGNTIYF
TRBJ1-5,TRBV14,CASSQEWGGGNQPQHF
TRBJ2-3,TRBV5-6,CASSLASGGITDTQYF
TRBJ2-7,TRBV28,CASSLSGTSYEQYF
TRBJ2-7,TRBV7-2,CASSPRLAGTQEQYF
TRBJ2-1,TRBV9,CASSVGLDNEQFF
TRBJ2-1,TRBV5-6,CASSLTSGAYNEQFF
TRBJ2-7,TRBV5-1,CASSLQGKPYEQYF
TRBJ1-5,TRBV25-1,CASSEWFPGCNQPQHF
TRBJ2-2,TRBV7-2,CASSLGQGRTGELFF
TRBJ2-5,TRBV5-1,CASSLGVTGTSGIETQYF
TRBJ2-7,TRBV5-1,CASRAFGGMREQYF
TRBJ2-3,TRBV7-2,CASSPGLGGRSFADTQYF